This T cell receptor beta chain was recovered during a study of blood T cell repertoires in COVID-19 (dated by TCRdb to the early 2020s). Looking at the study overall: Collaborator samples came from the United States, Italy and Spain and covered acute and convalescent phases of COVID-19. The prospective study material was composed of cDNA or gDNA derived from T cells, B-cell-depleted T cells, or PBMCs. Deeply sampled blood TCRbeta repertoires from subjects exposed to, actively infected with, or recovered from COVID-19 were included in the dataset. A freely available public database, intended as a resource for researchers studying the immune response to SARS-CoV-2, is where the repertoires were released. The samples were drawn from two sources: the first 160 participants of the ongoing ImmuneRACE study, and about 1,300 subjects contributed by 6 global collaborators. A de-identified subject ID, COVID-19 status, age in years and sex were almost always included in the sample metadata. Where HLA class I and class II types were available, the types were taken from metadata supplied by the sample provider, not from assay-based typing.

The study at large found these results: How much clinical and demographic metadata was included differed by source and by participant, and the metadata was provided uncurated.

TCRbeta CDR3 regions were amplified from genomic DNA by means of the immunoSEQ Assay, a bias-controlled multiplex PCR. Processing in the source paper ran as follows. The number of nucleated cells in each sample was estimated from the amplification of reference gene primers within the assay. To quantify the absolute abundance of each unique TCRbeta CDR3 rearrangement, sequence reads were collapsed and filtered. For each sample, productive Simpson clonality was calculated as the square root of Simpson's diversity index over productive rearrangements. Entries here come from immuneACCESS through TCRdb and include only in-frame sequences with V and J called. Some clones fail to appear in such tables; in the studies checked, an unresolved V gene covers under half of the shortfall, and the cause of the remainder is unknown. V and J calls and clone size are copied from that table; D and trimming were computed from the DNA. Here the sample has about 120,000 clones; roughly 84% occur a single time. Clones ranked in the top ten supply 3.9% of the sample.

Notes on this clone: No antigen is known for it. No base quality values were provided; no much bigger clone lies one nucleotide off.

Each collaborating institution followed its own protocols to collect whole blood in K2EDTA tubes. For TCRbeta analysis, collaborators shipped samples as frozen whole blood, isolated PBMCs, or DNA extracted from either of those sample types. The TCR comes from a man aged 55 to 70 with acute or convalescent COVID-19. Sequenced: peripheral blood.

The CDR3 sequence is CSVEDRQGSFF. The base sequence is TGCAGCGTTGAAGATCGCCAGGGGTCGTTTTTT. Recombination connected TRBV29-1 to TRBJ1-4, with TRBD1 as a weak D call on 6 bases. The CDR3 goes from the cysteine to the phenylalanine over 11 residues. The retained sequence is limited to the CDR3, 33 bases, with the frame set at the first base. From a lookup of the germline V gene, CDR1 and CDR2 are SQVTM and ANQGSEA. V sheds 0 bases and J sheds 16 bases, leaving 12 bases between their ends. Here the CDR3 is joined to the reference TRBV29-1 and TRBJ1-4 genes, and the full variable domain is: SAVISQKPSRDICQRGTSLTIQCQVDSQVTMMFWYRQQPGQSLTLIATANQGSEATYESGFVIDKFPISRPNLTFSTLTVSNMSPEDSSIYLCSVEDRQGSFFGSGTQLSVL.